This is a list of T cell receptor beta chains from one sample in a study of T cells in Graves' hyperthyroidism and ophthalmopathy. Each CDR3 protein is one row after TCRdb ran MiXCR on the multiplex PCR reads. The sample records some 690,000 distinct CDR3 sequences, roughly a sixth being singletons. Sequences were obtained from blood. The receptors were sampled from a man aged 50-60 years with Graves' hyperthyroidism. The CDR3 runs from the conserved cysteine through the conserved F or W. The D gene is left open where the match is weak. For some rows the clone size is stated as once, few or many, or as a class when expanded; others skip it.

j_call d_call cdr3_length v_call clone_size cdr3_nt cdr3_aa
TRBJ2-2 - 12 TRBV2 many TGTGCCAGCAGACAGCAGACCGGGGAGCTGTTTTTT CASRQQTGELFF
TRBJ2-7 - 12 TRBV20-1 many TGCAGTGCTAGGCTAGGACTGGACGAGCAGTACTTC CSARLGLDEQYF
TRBJ2-7 TRBD2 13 TRBV24-1 - TGTGCCACCGCGGGACTAGCGGACTACGAGCAGTACTTC CATAGLADYEQYF
TRBJ1-2 TRBD1 15 TRBV2 many TGTGCCAGCAGTGCCTCGGGACAGGGGGTAAATGGCTACACCTTC CASSASGQGVNGYTF
TRBJ1-1 - 17 TRBV6-1 many TGTGCCAGCAGTGAAGCGACCCTCTGGACGCGAAAGACTGAAGCTTTCTTT CASSEATLWTRKTEAFF
TRBJ2-1 - 13 TRBV6-2/TRBV6-3 - TGTGCCAGCAGCCCCGCCGTCGGCAATGAGCAGTTCTTC CASSPAVGNEQFF
TRBJ2-2 - 16 TRBV6-5 many TGTGCCAGCAGTTACAACGACGGGATGAACACCGGGGAGCTGTTTTTT CASSYNDGMNTGELFF
TRBJ2-2 TRBD2 15 TRBV28 many TGTGCCAGCTCCCCGAGGGATCTAGCGGAGGGGGAGCTGTTTTTT CASSPRDLAEGELFF
TRBJ2-7 - 16 TRBV6-5 many TGTGCCAGCAGTTACTCGGGCGGGACTCAAGCCTACGAGCAGTACTTC CASSYSGGTQAYEQYF
TRBJ2-5 - 14 TRBV3-1 many TGTGCCAGCAGCCACGACCCCGGAGCAGAGACCCAGTACTTC CASSHDPGAETQYF
TRBJ2-3 TRBD2 16 TRBV28 many TGTGCCAGCAGTTTACCTAGCGGGAGGGTAACAGATACGCAGTATTTT CASSLPSGRVTDTQYF
TRBJ2-7 - 13 TRBV20-1 - TGCAGTGCCTCGGCTATGGGGGGCTACGAGCAGTACTTC CSASAMGGYEQYF
TRBJ2-7 TRBD2 15 TRBV6-6 - TGTGCCAGCAGTTACGCTGGCGGGAGTGCCTACGAGCAGTACTTC CASSYAGGSAYEQYF
TRBJ2-4 - 18 TRBV6-1 few TGTGCCAGCAGTGATGATACAGAGTTTATTCTAGCCAAAAACATTCAGTACTTC CASSDDTEFILAKNIQYF
TRBJ2-3 - 15 TRBV12-3/TRBV12-4 many TGTGCCAGCAGTTTCGGTAGCGTTAGCACAGATACGCAGTATTTT CASSFGSVSTDTQYF
TRBJ1-2 TRBD1 13 TRBV19 many TGTGCCAGTAGTATCTCAGGGGGAGGCGGCTACACCTTC CASSISGGGGYTF
TRBJ2-6 TRBD2 18 TRBV5-1 few TGCGCCAGCAGCTTGACCCTAGCGGGAAGCTCTGGGGCCAACGTCCTGACTTTC CASSLTLAGSSGANVLTF
TRBJ2-3 TRBD1 14 TRBV5-1 - TGCGCCAGCAGCTCAGACAGGGGCACAGATACGCAGTATTTT CASSSDRGTDTQYF
TRBJ2-7 - 13 TRBV7-8 few TGTGCCAGCAGCCGGACGCGACTTGGGGAGCAGTACTTC CASSRTRLGEQYF
TRBJ1-5 TRBD1 15 TRBV6-2/TRBV6-3 many TGTGCCAGCAGAGGGACAGGGTGGGTCAATCAGCCCCAGCATTTT CASRGTGWVNQPQHF
TRBJ2-3 TRBD2 15 TRBV28 many TGTGCCAGCAGTTCCTCCGGGACTAGCTCCGATACGCAGTATTTT CASSSSGTSSDTQYF
TRBJ2-7 - 14 TRBV7-2 many TGTGCCAGCAGCTCCCGGATCAGCACCTACGAGCAGTACTTC CASSSRISTYEQYF
TRBJ2-1 TRBD2 14 TRBV11-2 many TGTGCCAGCAGCTTAGAAAGCGGGGGCCGTGAGCAGTTCTTC CASSLESGGREQFF
TRBJ1-3 - 15 TRBV5-6 - TGTGCCAGCAGCTTGCTTGGCGACGCTGGAAGCACCATATATTTT CASSLLGDAGSTIYF
TRBJ2-7 - 12 TRBV15 - TGTGCCACCAGCAGAAATCACTACGAGCAGTACTTC CATSRNHYEQYF
TRBJ1-4 - 14 TRBV7-9 - TGTGCCAGCAGCCGTCGGACCGAGAATGAAAAACTGTTTTTT CASSRRTENEKLFF
TRBJ1-3 - 16 TRBV5-1 - TGCGCCAGCAGCTTGGGGGACATCCACTCTGGAAACACCATATATTTT CASSLGDIHSGNTIYF
TRBJ2-7 - 13 TRBV6-1 many TGTGCCACCACCCGGGACGGCTCCTACGAGCAGTACTTC CATTRDGSYEQYF
TRBJ1-5 - 13 TRBV7-2 few TGTGCCAGCAGCTTAAGGCGGGATCAGCCCCAGCATTTT CASSLRRDQPQHF
TRBJ2-7 TRBD2 14 TRBV20-1 few TGCAGTGCTGATAGCGGGAGCGGATCCTACGAGCAGTACTTC CSADSGSGSYEQYF
TRBJ2-7 - 14 TRBV6-2/TRBV6-3 many TGTGCCAGCAGTTACGGCAGGGGGGAGTACGAGCAGTACTTC CASSYGRGEYEQYF